Sequencing of this T cell receptor (beta chain) was carried out in a study of control samples from healthy donors and cancer patients. The protocol was immunoSEQ multiplex PCR, while the TCRdb copy is restricted to in-frame clones and leaves out a portion. The profile shows 150,000 to 200,000 clones, 80% to 90% of them singletons. This clone was detected only a few times. The TCR originated in a man between 18 and 29 years old in good health. Sequences were obtained from blood.

CDR3 bases: TGCGCCAGCAGCCACGGATTGGACAGGAGAAACACCATATATTTT. It yields the protein CASSHGLDRRNTIYF. This chain uses TRBV4-1 with TRBJ1-3; 7 bases are a match to TRBD1. Trimming cost V 3 bases and J 5 bases; bases outside gene matches: 7. The CDR3 length is 15 residues. The germline CDR1 and CDR2 sequences are MGHRA and YSYEKL.